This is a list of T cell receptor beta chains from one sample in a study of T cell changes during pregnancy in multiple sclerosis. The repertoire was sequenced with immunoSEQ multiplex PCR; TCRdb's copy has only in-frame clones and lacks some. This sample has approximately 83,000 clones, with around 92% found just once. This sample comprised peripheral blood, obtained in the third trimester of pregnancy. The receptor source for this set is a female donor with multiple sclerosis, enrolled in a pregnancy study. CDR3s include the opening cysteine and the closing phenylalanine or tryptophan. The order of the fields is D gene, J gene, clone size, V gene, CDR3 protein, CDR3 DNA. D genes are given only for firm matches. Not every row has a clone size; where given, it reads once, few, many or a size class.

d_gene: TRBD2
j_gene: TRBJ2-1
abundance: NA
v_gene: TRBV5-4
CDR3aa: CASSLGTSGNYNEQFF
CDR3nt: TGTGCCAGCAGCTTGGGGACTAGCGGGAACTACAATGAGCAGTTCTTC

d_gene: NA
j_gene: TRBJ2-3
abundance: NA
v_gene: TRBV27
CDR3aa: CASSYDRRSSSTDTQYF
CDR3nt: TGTGCCAGCAGTTATGATAGGCGGTCCTCTAGCACAGATACGCAGTATTTT

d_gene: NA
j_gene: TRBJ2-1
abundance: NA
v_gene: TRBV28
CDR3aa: CASSLGGNEQFF
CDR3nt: TGTGCCAGCAGTTTGGGGGGCAATGAGCAGTTCTTC

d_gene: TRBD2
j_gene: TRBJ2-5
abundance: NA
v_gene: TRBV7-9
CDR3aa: CASSLGVRLAEKETQYF
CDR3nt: TGTGCCAGCAGCTTAGGCGTGAGACTAGCGGAAAAAGAGACCCAGTACTTC

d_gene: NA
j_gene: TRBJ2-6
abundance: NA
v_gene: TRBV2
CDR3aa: CASSVHQGSSGANVLTF
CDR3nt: TGTGCCAGCAGTGTTCATCAAGGGAGCTCTGGGGCCAACGTCCTGACTTTC

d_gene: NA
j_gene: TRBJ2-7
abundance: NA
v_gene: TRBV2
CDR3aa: CASSEDLVSYEQYF
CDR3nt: TGTGCCAGCAGTGAAGATCTAGTGTCCTACGAGCAGTACTTC

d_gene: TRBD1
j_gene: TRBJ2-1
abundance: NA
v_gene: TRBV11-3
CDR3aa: CASSSHPGTGGRNEQFF
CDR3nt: TGTGCCAGCAGTTCTCATCCCGGGACAGGGGGCAGAAATGAGCAGTTCTTC

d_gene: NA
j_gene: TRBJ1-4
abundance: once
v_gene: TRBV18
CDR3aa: CASSPPVYAGEKLFF
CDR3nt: TGTGCCAGCTCACCACCGGTTTACGCGGGTGAAAAACTGTTTTTT

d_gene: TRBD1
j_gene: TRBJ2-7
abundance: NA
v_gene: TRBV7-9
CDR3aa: CASSLSTGTGGYEQYF
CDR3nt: TGTGCCAGCAGCTTGAGCACCGGGACAGGGGGCTACGAGCAGTACTTC

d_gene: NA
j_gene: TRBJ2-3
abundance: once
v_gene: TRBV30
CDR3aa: CAWSTTEGNTDTQYF
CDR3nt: TGTGCCTGGAGTACCACGGAGGGGAACACAGATACGCAGTATTTT

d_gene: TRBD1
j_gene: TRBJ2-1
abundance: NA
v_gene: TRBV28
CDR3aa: CASRSPLLTGVYNEQFF
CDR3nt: TGTGCCAGCAGGTCTCCTCTTCTGACAGGGGTTTACAATGAGCAGTTCTTC

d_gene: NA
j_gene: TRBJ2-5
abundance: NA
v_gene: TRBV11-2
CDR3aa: CASSGSGQQTQYF
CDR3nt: TGTGCCAGCAGCGGAAGTGGACAGCAGACCCAGTACTTC